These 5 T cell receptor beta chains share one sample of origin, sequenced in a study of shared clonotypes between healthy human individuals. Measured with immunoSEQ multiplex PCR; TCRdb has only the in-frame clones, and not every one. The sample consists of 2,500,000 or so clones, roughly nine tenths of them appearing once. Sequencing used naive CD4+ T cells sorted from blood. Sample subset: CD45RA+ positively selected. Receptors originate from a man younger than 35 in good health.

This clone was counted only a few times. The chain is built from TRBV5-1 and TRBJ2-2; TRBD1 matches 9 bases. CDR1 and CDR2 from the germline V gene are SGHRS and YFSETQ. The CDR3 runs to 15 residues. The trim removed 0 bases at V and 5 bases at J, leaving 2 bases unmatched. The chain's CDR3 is CASSLGTGVTGELFF. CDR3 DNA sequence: TGCGCCAGCAGCTTGGGGACAGGGGTGACCGGGGAGCTGTTTTTT.

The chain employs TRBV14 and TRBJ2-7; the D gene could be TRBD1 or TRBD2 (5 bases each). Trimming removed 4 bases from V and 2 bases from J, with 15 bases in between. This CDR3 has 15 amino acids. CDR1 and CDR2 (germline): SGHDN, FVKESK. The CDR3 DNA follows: TGTGCCAGCAGCCGCCACGGGACCCCTACCTACGAGCAGTACTTC. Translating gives CASSRHGTPTYEQYF.

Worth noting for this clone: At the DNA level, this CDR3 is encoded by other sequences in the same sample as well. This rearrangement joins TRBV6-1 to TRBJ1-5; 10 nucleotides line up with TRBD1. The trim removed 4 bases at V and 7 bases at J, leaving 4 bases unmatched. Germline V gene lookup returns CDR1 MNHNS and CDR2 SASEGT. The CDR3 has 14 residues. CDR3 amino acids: CASSVGQGNQPQHF. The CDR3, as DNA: TGTGCCAGCAGTGTGGGACAGGGGAACCAGCCCCAGCATTTT.

The CDR3 sequence: CASSLAEGLYSNQPQHF. CDR3 in DNA: TGTGCCAGCAGCTTAGCCGAGGGGTTGTATAGCAATCAGCCCCAGCATTTT. The chain joins TRBV7-9 to TRBJ1-5, with D maybe TRBD1 (5 bases). CDR3 length: 17 amino acids. Germline CDR1 SEHNR, CDR2 FQNEAQ (reference sequence). V gave up 0 bases and J gave up 0 bases, with 12 bases separating them.

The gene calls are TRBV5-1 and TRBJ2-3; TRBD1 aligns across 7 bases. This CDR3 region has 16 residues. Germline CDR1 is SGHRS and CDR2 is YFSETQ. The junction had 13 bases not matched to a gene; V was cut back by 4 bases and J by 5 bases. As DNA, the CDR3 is TGCGCCAGCAGCAATACAGGGGCTTCGGTCGGAGATACGCAGTATTTT. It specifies CASSNTGASVGDTQYF.